This T cell receptor (beta chain) derives from a study of patients and donors after allogeneic stem cell transplantation. The germline CDR1 and CDR2 sequences are SGHAT and FQNNGV. This CDR3 comprises 15 residues. V was pared by 0 bases and J by 5 bases, with 10 bases between. Via MiXCR, TCRdb re-called the RT-PCR reads, giving one row per CDR3 protein. The data show around 23,000 distinct CDR3 sequences, roughly 30% seen once. This clonotype was picked up a small number of times. This clonotype originated in a human donor who was either an allogeneic HSCT recipient or a stem cell or donor lymphocyte infusion donor (not recorded which). It is not recorded whose cells these are; they may come from a transplant donor. V gene TRBV11-2 combines with J gene TRBJ1-4, with unresolved D. The sequenced sample was blood, either unsorted or a sorted T cell fraction (not recorded which). The DNA of the CDR3 is TGTGCCAGCAGCTTAGAGGCCAGCAGAAATGAAAAACTGTTTTTT. This gives the protein CASSLEASRNEKLFF.